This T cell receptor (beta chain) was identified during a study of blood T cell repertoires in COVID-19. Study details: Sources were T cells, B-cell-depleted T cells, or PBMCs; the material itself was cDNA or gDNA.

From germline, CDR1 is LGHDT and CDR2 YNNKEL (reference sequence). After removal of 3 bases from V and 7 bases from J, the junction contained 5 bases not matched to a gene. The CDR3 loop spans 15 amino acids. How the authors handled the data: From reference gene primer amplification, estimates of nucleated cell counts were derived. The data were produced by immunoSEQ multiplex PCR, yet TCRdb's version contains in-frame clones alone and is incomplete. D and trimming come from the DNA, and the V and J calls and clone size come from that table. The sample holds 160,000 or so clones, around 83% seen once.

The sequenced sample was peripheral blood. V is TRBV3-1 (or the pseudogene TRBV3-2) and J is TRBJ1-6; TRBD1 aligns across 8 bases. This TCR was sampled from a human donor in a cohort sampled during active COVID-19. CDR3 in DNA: TGTGCCAGCAGCCAGGGGACAGGACGAAATTCACCCCTCCACTTT. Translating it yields CASSQGTGRNSPLHF.